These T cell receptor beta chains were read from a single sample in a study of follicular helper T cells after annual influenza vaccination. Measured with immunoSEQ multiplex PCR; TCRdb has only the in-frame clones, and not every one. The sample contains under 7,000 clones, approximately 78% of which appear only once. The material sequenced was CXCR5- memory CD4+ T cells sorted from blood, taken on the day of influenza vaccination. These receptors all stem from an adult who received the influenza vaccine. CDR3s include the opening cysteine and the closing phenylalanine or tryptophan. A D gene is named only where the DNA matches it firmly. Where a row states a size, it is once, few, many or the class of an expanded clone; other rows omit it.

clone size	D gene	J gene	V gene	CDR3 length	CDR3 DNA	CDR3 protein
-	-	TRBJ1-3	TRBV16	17	TGTGCCAGCAGCCAATTACAGGGCGGATTGTATGGAAACACCATATATTTT	CASSQLQGGLYGNTIYF
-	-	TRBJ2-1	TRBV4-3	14	TGCGCCAGCAGCCAAGATAGCAGGGCGAATGAGCAGTTCTTC	CASSQDSRANEQFF
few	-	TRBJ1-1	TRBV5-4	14	TGTGCCAGCAGCTTAATTACCGGGTCAGGGGAAGCTTTCTTT	CASSLITGSGEAFF
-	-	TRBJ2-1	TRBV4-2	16	TGTGCCAGCAGCCCAACTTCAGGGACTCAAGGAAATGAGCAGTTCTTC	CASSPTSGTQGNEQFF
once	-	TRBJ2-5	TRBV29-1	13	TGCAGCGTTGGGAACTCCCACGTTGGGACCCAGTACTTC	CSVGNSHVGTQYF
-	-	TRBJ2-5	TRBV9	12	TGTGCCAGCAGCAGGGTAGGAGAGACCCAGTACTTC	CASSRVGETQYF
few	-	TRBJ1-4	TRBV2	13	TGTGCCAGCAGCAGGGAGGCTGAGGAAAAACTGTTTTTT	CASSREAEEKLFF
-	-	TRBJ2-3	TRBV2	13	TGTGCCAGCAGTGTACGCCTCTGGGATACGCAGTATTTT	CASSVRLWDTQYF
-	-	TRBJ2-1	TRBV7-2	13	TGTGCCAGCGGGCGGGGGCTCCAGGTTGAGCAGTTCTTC	CASGRGLQVEQFF
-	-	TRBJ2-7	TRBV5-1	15	TGCGCCAGCAGCTTGGTAACAGGGTACTCCTACGAGCAGTACTTC	CASSLVTGYSYEQYF
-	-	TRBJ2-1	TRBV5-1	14	TGCGCCAGCGCGCGGTTAGAGAAAAACAATGAGCAGTTCTTC	CASARLEKNNEQFF
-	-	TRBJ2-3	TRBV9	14	TGTGCCAGCAGCCCAGGGACCCGCACAGATACGCAGTATTTT	CASSPGTRTDTQYF
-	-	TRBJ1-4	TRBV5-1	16	TGCGCCAGCAGTTCCGGGACACCGAGCGGTAATGAAAAACTGTTTTTT	CASSSGTPSGNEKLFF
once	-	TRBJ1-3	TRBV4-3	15	TGCGCCAGCAGCCAAGTAGGGGTCTCATGGAACACCATATATTTT	CASSQVGVSWNTIYF
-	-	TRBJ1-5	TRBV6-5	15	TGTGCCAGCAGTCTAACAGGGAATAGCAATCAGCCCCAGCATTTT	CASSLTGNSNQPQHF
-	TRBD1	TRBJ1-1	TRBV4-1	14	TGCGCCAGCAGCCACCTTCCGTCAGGGGGCCTGGCTTTCTTT	CASSHLPSGGLAFF
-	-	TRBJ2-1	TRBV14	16	TGTGCCAGCAGCCGATCCCAGGGACTCAGAAACAATGAGCAGTTCTTC	CASSRSQGLRNNEQFF
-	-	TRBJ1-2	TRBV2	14	TGTGCCAGCTCCCGCGCAGTAGGGAACTATGGCTACACCTTC	CASSRAVGNYGYTF
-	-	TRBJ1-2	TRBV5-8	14	TGTGCCAGCAGCTTGAGAGGGTCTGGCTATGGCTACACCTTC	CASSLRGSGYGYTF
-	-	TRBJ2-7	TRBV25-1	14	TGTGCCAGCATTCCTCCCAGGGTATCCTACGAGCAGTACTTC	CASIPPRVSYEQYF
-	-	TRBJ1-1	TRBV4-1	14	TGCGCCAGCAGCCCCGAACGGGTGAACACTGAAGCTTTCTTT	CASSPERVNTEAFF
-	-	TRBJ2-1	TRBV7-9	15	TGTGCCAGCAGCTTACTCGGCGGCTCCTACAATGAGCAGTTCTTC	CASSLLGGSYNEQFF
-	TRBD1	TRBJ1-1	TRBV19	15	TGTGCCAGTAGCCACTGGGGACAGCGGAGGGTCGAAGCTTTCTTT	CASSHWGQRRVEAFF
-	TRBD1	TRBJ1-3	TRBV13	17	TGTGCCAGCAGCCTTAGTGCAGGGGGATATGCTGGAAACACCATATATTTT	CASSLSAGGYAGNTIYF
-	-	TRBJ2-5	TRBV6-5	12	TGTGCCAGCAGTTCTAGCGATGAGACCCAGTACTTC	CASSSSDETQYF
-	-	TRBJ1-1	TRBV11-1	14	TGTGCCAGCAGCCCCTGGGGCGAGAACACTGAAGCTTTCTTT	CASSPWGENTEAFF
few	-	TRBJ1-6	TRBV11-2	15	TGTGCCAGCAGCTTAGAGTCCGGATTTAATTCACCCCTCCACTTT	CASSLESGFNSPLHF
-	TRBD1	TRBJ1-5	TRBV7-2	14	TGTGCCAGCAGCTCGGACAGGGGATATCAGCCCCAGCATTTT	CASSSDRGYQPQHF
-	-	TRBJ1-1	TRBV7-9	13	TGTGCGTCATACCGGGGGCCCTCATCGGAAGCTTTCTTT	CASYRGPSSEAFF
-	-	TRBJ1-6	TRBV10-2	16	TGCGCCAGCAGTGAGTCGGCAGCCGCCCGTGGTTCGCCCCTCCACTTT	CASSESAAARGSPLHF
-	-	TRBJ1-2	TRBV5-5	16	TGTGCCAGCAGCTTGGAAGGGTACACCTCCCCCTATGGCTACACCTTC	CASSLEGYTSPYGYTF
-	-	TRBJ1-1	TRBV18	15	TGTGCCAGCTCACCCGGGGACGGCATGAACACTGAAGCTTTCTTT	CASSPGDGMNTEAFF
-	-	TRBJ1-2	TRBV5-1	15	TGCGCCAGCAGCTTGACAGCCTTGATGGGGTATGGCTACACCTTC	CASSLTALMGYGYTF
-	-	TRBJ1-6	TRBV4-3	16	TGCGCCAGCAGCCAAGTAATCGGACAGCTTAATTCACCCCTCCACTTT	CASSQVIGQLNSPLHF
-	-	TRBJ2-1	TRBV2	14	TGTGCCAGCAACCTCGTCAGAACGTACAATGAGCAGTTCTTC	CASNLVRTYNEQFF
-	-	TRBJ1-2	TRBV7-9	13	TGTGCCAGCAGCTTAAGAGATTACTATGGCTACACCTTC	CASSLRDYYGYTF
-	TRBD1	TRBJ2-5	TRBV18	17	TGTGCCAGCTCACCACCGACGGGACAGGGGGCGCGAGAGACCCAGTACTTC	CASSPPTGQGARETQYF
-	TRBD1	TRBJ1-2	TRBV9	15	TGTGCCAGCAGGAATAAATCTCAGGGGGACTATGGCTACACCTTC	CASRNKSQGDYGYTF
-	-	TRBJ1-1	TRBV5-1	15	TGCGCCAGCAGTCACGAGACAGGATTGAACACTGAAGCTTTCTTT	CASSHETGLNTEAFF
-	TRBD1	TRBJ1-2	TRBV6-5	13	TGTGCCAGCAGGCGGACAGGGGTGTATGGCTACACCTTC	CASRRTGVYGYTF
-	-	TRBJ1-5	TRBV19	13	TGTGCCAGTAGTATGGGGGGGAGCGGGCCCCAGCATTTT	CASSMGGSGPQHF
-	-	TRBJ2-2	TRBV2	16	TGTGCCAGCAGTGGAGGGTGGGGTACGAACACCGGGGAGCTGTTTTTT	CASSGGWGTNTGELFF
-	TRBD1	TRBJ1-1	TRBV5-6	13	TGTGCCAGCAGCGCCGGGACAGGGGGCCTAGCTTTCTTT	CASSAGTGGLAFF
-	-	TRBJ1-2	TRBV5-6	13	TGTGCCAGCAGCCCGACAGGAAGATATGGCTACACCTTC	CASSPTGRYGYTF
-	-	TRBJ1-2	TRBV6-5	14	TGTGCCAGCAGTTACGGGAGGCTACTCTATGGCTACACCTTC	CASSYGRLLYGYTF